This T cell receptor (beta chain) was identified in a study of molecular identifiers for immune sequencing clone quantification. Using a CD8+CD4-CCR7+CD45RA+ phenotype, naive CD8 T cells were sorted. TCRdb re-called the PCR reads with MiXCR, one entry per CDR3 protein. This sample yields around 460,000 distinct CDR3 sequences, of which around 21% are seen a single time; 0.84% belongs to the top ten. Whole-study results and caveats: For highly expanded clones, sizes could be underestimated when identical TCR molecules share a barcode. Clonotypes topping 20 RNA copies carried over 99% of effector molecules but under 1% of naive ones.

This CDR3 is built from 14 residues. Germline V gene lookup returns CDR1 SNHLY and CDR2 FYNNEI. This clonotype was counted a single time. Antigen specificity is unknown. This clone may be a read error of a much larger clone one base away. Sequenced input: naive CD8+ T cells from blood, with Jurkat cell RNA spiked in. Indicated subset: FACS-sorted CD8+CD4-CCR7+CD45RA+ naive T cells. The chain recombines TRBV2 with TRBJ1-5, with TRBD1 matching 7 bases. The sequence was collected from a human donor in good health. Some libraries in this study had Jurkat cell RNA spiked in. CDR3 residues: CAGSIQGYNQPQHF. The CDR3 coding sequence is TGTGCCGGCAGTATACAGGGGTACAATCAGCCCCAGCATTTT. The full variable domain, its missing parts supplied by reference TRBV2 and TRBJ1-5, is EPEVTQTPSHQVTQMGQEVILRCVPISNHLYFYWYRQILGQKVEFLVSFYNNEISEKSEIFDDQFSVERPDGSNFTLKIRSTKLEDSAMYFCAGSIQGYNQPQHFGDGTRLSIL.